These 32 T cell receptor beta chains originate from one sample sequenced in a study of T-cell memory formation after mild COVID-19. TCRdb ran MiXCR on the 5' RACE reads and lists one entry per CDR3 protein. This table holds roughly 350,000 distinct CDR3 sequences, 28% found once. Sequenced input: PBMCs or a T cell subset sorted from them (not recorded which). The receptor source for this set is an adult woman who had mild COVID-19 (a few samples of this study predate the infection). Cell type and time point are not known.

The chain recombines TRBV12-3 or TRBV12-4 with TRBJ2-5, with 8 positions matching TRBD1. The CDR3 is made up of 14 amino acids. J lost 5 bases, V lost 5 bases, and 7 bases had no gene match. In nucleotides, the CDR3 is TGTGCCAGCAGTCCCCGGACAGGGTGGGAGACCCAGTACTTC. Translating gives CASSPRTGWETQYF.

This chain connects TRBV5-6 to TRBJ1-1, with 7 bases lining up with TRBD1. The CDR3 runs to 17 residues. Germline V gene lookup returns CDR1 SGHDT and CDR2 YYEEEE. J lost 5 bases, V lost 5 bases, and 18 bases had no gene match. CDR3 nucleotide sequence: TGTGCCAGCAGTTTACTAAGTGGCAGGGGGGCTGTAACTGAAGCTTTCTTT. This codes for CASSLLSGRGAVTEAFF.

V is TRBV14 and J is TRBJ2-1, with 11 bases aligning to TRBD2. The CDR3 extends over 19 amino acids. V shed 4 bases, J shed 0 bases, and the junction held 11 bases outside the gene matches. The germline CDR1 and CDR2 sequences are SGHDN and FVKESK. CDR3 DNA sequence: TGTGCCAGCAGCCCACGGACTAGCGGGTATCTTTTCTCCTACAATGAGCAGTTCTTC. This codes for CASSPRTSGYLFSYNEQFF.

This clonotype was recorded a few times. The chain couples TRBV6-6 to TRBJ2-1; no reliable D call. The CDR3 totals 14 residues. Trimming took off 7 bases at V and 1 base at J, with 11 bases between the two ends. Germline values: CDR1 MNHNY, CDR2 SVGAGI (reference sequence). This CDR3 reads CASNPEASYNEQFF. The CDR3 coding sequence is TGTGCCAGCAATCCAGAAGCTTCCTACAATGAGCAGTTCTTC.

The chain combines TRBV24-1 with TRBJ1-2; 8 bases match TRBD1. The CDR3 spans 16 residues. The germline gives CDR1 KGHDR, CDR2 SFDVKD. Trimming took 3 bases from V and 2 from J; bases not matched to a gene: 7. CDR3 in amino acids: CATSDHRQGRNYGYTF. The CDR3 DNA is TGTGCCACCAGTGATCACCGACAGGGGCGGAACTATGGCTACACCTTC.

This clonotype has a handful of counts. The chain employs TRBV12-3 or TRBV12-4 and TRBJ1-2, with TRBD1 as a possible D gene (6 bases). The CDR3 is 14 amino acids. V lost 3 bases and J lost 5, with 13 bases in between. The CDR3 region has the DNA TGTGCCAGCAGTTTTGCGGGGGCGTCGTATGGCTACACCTTC. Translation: CASSFAGASYGYTF.

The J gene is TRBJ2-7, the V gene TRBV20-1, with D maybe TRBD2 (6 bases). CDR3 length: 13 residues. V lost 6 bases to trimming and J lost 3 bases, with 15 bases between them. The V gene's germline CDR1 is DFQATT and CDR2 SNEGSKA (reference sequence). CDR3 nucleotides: TGCAGTGCCGACGGGGGAGTGGGCTACGAGCAGTACTTC. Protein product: CSADGGVGYEQYF.

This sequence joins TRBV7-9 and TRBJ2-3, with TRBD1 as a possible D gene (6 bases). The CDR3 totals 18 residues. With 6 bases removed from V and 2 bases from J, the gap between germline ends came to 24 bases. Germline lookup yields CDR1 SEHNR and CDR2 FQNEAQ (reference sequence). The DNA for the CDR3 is TGTGCCAGCAGGCAACGTAGTGGCAGGGGATCAGACACAGATACGCAGTATTTT. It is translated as CASRQRSGRGSDTDTQYF.

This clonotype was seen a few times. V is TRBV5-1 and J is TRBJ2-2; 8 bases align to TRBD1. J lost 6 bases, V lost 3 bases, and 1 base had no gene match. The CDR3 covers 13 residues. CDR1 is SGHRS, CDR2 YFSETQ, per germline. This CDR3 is CASSWTGPGELFF. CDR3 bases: TGCGCCAGCAGCTGGACAGGGCCCGGGGAGCTGTTTTTT.

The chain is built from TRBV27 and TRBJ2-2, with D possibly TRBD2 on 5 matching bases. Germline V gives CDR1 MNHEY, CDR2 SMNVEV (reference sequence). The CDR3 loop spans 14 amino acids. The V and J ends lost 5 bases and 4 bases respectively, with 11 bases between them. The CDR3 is CASSLGLITGELFF. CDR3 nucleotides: TGTGCCAGCAGTCTAGGACTTATCACCGGGGAGCTGTTTTTT.

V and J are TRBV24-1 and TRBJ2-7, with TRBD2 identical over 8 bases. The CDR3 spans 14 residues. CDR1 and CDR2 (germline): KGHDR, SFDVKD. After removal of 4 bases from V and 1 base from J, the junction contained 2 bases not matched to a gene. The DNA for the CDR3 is TGTGCCACCAGTGACGGACTAGCATCCTACGAGCAGTACTTC. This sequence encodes CATSDGLASYEQYF.

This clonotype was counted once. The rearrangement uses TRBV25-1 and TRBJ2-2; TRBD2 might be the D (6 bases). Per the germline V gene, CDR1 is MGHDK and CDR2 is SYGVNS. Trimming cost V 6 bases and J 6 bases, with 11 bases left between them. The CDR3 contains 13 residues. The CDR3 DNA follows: TGTGCCAGCAGCGGGACTTTCGCCGGGGAGCTGTTTTTT. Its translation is CASSGTFAGELFF.

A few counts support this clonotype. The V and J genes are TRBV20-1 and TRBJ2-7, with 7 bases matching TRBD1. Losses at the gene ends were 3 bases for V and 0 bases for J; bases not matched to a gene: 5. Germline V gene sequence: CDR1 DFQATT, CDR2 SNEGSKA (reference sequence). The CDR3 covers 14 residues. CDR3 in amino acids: CSAREDRFSYEQYF. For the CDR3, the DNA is TGCAGTGCTAGGGAGGACAGGTTCTCCTACGAGCAGTACTTC.

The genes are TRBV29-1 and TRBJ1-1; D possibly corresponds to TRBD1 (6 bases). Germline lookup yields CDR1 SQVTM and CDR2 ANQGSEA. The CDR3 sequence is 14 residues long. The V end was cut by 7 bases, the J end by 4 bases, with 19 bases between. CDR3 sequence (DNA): TGCAGCGCCTGGGACAACCGTATTAGCACTGAAGCTTTCTTT. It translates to CSAWDNRISTEAFF. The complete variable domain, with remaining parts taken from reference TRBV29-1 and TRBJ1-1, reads SAVISQKPSRDICQRGTSLTIQCQVDSQVTMMFWYRQQPGQSLTLIATANQGSEATYESGFVIDKFPISRPNLTFSTLTVSNMSPEDSSIYLCSAWDNRISTEAFFGQGTRLTVV.

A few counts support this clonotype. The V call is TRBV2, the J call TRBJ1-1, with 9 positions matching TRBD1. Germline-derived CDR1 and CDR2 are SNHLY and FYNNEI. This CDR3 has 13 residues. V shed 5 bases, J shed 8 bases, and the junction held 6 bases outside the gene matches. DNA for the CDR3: TGTGCCAGCAGTAATGGGGGGACAGGGGAAGCTTTCTTT. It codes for CASSNGGTGEAFF.

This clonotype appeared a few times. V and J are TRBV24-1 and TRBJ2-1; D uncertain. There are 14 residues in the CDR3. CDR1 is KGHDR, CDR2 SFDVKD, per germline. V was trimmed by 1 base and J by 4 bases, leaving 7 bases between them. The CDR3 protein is CATSDFGGYNEQFF. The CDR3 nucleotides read TGTGCCACCAGTGATTTCGGCGGATACAATGAGCAGTTCTTC.

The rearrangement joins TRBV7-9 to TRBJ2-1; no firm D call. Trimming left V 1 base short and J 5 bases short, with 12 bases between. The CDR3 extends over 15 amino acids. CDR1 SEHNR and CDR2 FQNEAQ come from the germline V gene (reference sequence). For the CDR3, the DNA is TGTGCCAGCAGCTTAGTGGGCGGCATCGACAATGAGCAGTTCTTC. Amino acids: CASSLVGGIDNEQFF.

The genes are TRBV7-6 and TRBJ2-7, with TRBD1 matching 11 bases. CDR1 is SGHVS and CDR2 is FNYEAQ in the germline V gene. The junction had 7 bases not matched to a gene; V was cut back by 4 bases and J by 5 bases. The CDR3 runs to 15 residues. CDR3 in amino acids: CASSSGQGAFHEQYF. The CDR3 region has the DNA TGTGCCAGCAGCTCCGGACAGGGGGCGTTCCACGAGCAGTACTTC. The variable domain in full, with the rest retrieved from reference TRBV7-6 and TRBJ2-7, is GAGVSQSPRYKVTKRGQDVALRCDPISGHVSLYWYRQALGQGPEFLTYFNYEAQQDKSGLPNDRFSAERPEGSISTLTIQRTEQRDSAMYRCASSSGQGAFHEQYFGPGTRLTVT.

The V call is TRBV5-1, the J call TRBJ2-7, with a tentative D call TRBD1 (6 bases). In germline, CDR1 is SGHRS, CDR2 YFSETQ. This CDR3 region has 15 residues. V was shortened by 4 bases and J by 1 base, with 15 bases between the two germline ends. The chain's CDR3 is CASSPQTGPSYEQYF. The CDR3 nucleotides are TGCGCCAGCAGCCCCCAAACAGGGCCATCCTACGAGCAGTACTTC. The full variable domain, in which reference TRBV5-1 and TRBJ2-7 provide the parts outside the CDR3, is KAGVTQTPRYLIKTRGQQVTLSCSPISGHRSVSWYQQTPGQGLQFLFEYFSETQRNKGNFPGRFSGRQFSNSRSEMNVSTLELGDSALYLCASSPQTGPSYEQYFGPGTRLTVT.

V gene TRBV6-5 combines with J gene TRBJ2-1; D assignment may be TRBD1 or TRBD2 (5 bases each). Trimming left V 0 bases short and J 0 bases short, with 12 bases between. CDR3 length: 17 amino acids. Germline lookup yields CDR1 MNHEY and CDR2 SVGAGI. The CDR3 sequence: CASSYSTGLHSYNEQFF. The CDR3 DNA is TGTGCCAGCAGTTACTCGACGGGGCTACACTCCTACAATGAGCAGTTCTTC.

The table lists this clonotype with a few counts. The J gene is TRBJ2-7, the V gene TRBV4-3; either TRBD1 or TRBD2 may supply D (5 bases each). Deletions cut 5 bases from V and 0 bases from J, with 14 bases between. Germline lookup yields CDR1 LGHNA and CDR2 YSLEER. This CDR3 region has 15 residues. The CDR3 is CASSSRDGSSYEQYF. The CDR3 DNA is TGCGCCAGCAGCTCCCGGGACGGCAGCTCCTACGAGCAGTACTTC.

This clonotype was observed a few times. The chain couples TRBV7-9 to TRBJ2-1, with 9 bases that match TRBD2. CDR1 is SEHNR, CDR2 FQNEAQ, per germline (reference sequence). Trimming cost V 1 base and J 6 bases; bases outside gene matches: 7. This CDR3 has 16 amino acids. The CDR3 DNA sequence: TGTGCCAGCAGCTTAGAGCGGGAGGCCGTCGGCAATGAGCAGTTCTTC. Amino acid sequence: CASSLEREAVGNEQFF.

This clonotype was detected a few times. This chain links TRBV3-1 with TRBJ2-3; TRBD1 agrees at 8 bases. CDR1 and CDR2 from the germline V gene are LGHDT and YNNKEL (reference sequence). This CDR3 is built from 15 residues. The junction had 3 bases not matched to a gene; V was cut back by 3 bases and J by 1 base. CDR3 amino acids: CASSQDRVRTDTQYF. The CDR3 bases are TGTGCCAGCAGCCAGGACAGGGTCCGCACAGATACGCAGTATTTT.

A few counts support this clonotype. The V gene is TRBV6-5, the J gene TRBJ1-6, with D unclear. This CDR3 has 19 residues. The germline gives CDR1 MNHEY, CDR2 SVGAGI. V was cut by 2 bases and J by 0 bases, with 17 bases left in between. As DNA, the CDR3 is TGTGCCAGCAGTTACGGCTGGCCCGGCTCGAGCTCCTATAATTCACCCCTCCACTTT. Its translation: CASSYGWPGSSSYNSPLHF.

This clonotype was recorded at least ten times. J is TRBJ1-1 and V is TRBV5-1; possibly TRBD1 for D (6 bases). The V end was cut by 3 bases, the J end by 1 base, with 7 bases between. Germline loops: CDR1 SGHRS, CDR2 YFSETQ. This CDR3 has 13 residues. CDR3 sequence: CASSSTGNTEAFF. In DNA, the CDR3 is TGCGCCAGCAGCTCGACAGGGAACACTGAAGCTTTCTTT.

In nucleotides, the CDR3 is TGTGCCAGCATGAGGGGAGGAGATGGCTACACCTTC. Translation gives CASMRGGDGYTF. The chain joins TRBV6-5 to TRBJ1-2, with TRBD1 as a possible D gene (5 bases). The germline CDR1 and CDR2 sequences are MNHEY and SVGAGI. Trimming removed 7 bases at V and 6 bases at J, with 12 bases between. The CDR3 contains 12 residues.

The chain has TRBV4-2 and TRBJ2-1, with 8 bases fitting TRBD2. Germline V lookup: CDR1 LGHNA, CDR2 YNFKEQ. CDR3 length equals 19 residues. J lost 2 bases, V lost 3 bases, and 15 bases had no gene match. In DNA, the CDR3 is TGTGCCAGCAGCCAGAAGTCTCTGCGGGAGGTTCACCCCTACAATGAGCAGTTCTTC. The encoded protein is CASSQKSLREVHPYNEQFF.

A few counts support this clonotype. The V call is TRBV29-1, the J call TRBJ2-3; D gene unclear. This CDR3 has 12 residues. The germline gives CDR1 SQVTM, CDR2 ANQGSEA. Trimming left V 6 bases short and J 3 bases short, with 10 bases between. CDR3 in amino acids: CSVAEETDTQYF. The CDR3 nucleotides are TGCAGCGTCGCGGAAGAGACAGATACGCAGTATTTT.

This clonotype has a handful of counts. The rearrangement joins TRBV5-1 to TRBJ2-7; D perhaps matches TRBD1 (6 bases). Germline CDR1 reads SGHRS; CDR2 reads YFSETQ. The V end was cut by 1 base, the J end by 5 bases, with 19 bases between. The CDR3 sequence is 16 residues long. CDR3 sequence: CASSLSSGHTAHEQYF. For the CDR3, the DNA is TGCGCCAGCAGCTTGTCGTCGGGACACACCGCCCACGAGCAGTACTTC.

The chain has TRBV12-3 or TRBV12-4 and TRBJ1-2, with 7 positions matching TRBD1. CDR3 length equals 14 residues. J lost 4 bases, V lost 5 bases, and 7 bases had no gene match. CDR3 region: CASSPTGEVYGYTF. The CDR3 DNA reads TGTGCCAGCAGTCCCACAGGGGAGGTCTATGGCTACACCTTC.

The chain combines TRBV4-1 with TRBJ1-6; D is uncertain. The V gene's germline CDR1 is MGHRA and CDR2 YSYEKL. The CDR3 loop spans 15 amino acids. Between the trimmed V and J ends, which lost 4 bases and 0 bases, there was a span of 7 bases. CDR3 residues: CASSPTRSYNSPLHF. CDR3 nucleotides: TGCGCCAGCAGCCCCACACGCTCCTATAATTCACCCCTCCACTTT.

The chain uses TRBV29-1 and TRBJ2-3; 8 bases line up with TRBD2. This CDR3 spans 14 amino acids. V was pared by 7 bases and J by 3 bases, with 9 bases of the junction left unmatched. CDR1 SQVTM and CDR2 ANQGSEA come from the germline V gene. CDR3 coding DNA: TGCAGCGGCTCGCCTCGGGGGGGTACAGATACGCAGTATTTT. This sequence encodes CSGSPRGGTDTQYF.